This TCR beta chain was recorded in a study of metastatic and nonmetastatic thyroid tumors. The CDR3 is 13 amino acids. Germline V gene lookup returns CDR1 DFQATT and CDR2 SNEGSKA (reference sequence). Trimming removed 4 bases from V and 6 bases from J; junction bases left unmatched: 8. The study, taken as a whole, reports: When malignant thyroid tumors were compared with benign nodules, TCR beta diversity was reportedly significantly higher in the malignant tumors. This held in both blood and tumor samples.

Until they underwent thyroid surgery, no patient had received any treatment. Using MiXCR, TCRdb reanalyzed the PCR reads. The sample contains 89,000 or so clones, 7.5% to 9% of which appear only once. This clone has at least ten counts. The antigen is unknown. The receptor comes from a female donor with papillary thyroid cancer or a benign thyroid nodule (not recorded which). Some clones in this sample may be carry-over from other donors' samples. The gene calls are TRBV20-1 and TRBJ1-1; TRBD1 matches 7 bases. Material for sequencing was blood. For the CDR3, the DNA is TGCAGTGCTACCGGAACCCAGGGGGCTGAAGCTTTCTTT. It is translated as CSATGTQGAEAFF.